The following is a T cell receptor (beta chain) sequence with its context. Its antigen is not known. The CDR3 totals 15 residues. Germline lookup yields CDR1 SGHNT and CDR2 YYREEE (reference sequence). Trimming stripped 0 bases from V and 0 bases from J, with 6 bases between. The data stem from a study of T cell responses to AZD1222 COVID-19 vaccine. Assay: immunoSEQ multiplex PCR; the TCRdb copy retains only in-frame clones and omits some. The table records 210,000 or so clones, just over 90% of them present only once. Findings and caveats of the study: The donor cohort was predominantly white British with a female majority, and clonal diversity may have been underestimated.

The chain is built from TRBV5-4 and TRBJ2-2, with a tentative D call TRBD1 (6 bases). This TCR came from an adult in good health. The sample consisted of peripheral blood, taken on day 0 of MenACWY control vaccination. The CDR3, as DNA: TGTGCCAGCAGCTTGGACAGGGCGAACACCGGGGAGCTGTTTTTT. Residues: CASSLDRANTGELFF.